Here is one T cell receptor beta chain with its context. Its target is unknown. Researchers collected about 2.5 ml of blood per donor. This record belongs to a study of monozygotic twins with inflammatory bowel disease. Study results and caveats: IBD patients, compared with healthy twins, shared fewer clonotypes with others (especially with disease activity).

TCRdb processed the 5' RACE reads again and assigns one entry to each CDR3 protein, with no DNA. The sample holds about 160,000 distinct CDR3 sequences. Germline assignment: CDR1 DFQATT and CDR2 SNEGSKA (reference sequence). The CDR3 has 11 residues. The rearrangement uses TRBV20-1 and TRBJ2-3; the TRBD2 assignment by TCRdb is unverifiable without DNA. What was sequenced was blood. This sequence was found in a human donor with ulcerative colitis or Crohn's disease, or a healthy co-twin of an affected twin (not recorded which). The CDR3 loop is CSATSPSTQYF.